This T cell receptor beta chain comes out of a study of blood T cell repertoires in COVID-19 (dated by TCRdb to 2020 to 2021). About the full investigation: The collaborator samples originated in the United States, Italy and Spain and spanned the acute and convalescent phases of COVID-19. The dataset comprised deeply sampled blood TCRbeta repertoires from subjects exposed to, actively infected with, or recovered from COVID-19. HLA class I and class II types, where available, came from metadata supplied by the sample provider rather than from assay-based typing. Nearly every sample came with metadata listing a de-identified subject ID, COVID-19 status, age in years and sex. Samples were obtained from the ongoing ImmuneRACE study (first 160 participants) and from over 1,000 subjects provided by 6 global collaborators. A freely available public database, intended as a resource for researchers studying the immune response to SARS-CoV-2, is where the repertoires were released. The prospective study material was composed of cDNA or gDNA derived from T cells, B-cell-depleted T cells, or PBMCs. The research as a whole found: The amount of clinical and demographic metadata varied by source and participant and was provided uncurated.

The CDR3 numbers 17 residues from cysteine through phenylalanine. CDR3 DNA only is kept here, 51 bases in frame from base 1. CDR1 SEHNR and CDR2 FQNEAQ are derived from the germline V gene (reference sequence). The germline V and J ends show losses of 7 bases and 2 bases respectively, and no gene match explains 15 bases of the junction. Remarks on this clone: The clone's antigen remains unknown. One base away there is no much larger clone; base qualities are not given.

At one collaborating source in Seattle, patients were enrolled during active infection and were followed longitudinally through the course of disease. The collaborating institutions used their own protocols to collect whole blood in K2EDTA tubes. For TCRbeta analysis, collaborator samples were shipped as frozen whole blood, as isolated PBMCs, or as DNA extracted from either sample type. The immunoSEQ Assay, a bias-controlled multiplex PCR, was used to amplify TCRbeta CDR3 regions from genomic DNA. The source study handled its data this way. The number of nucleated cells in each sample was estimated from the amplification of reference gene primers within the assay. To quantify the absolute abundance of each unique TCRbeta CDR3 rearrangement, sequence reads were collapsed and filtered. For each sample, productive Simpson clonality was calculated as the square root of Simpson's diversity index over productive rearrangements. As stored in TCRdb, this immuneACCESS dataset retains in-frame rearrangements with V and J assigned. A fraction of the clones does not appear; measured against another copy, unresolved V genes explain less than half of the discrepancy, and the remainder lacks a known reason. D and trimming were read from the DNA, whereas the V and J calls and clone size are those reported in that table. This sample gives roughly 500,000 clones in total; roughly 89% of them show up just once. Together, the top ten hold around 0.92% of the sample.

Source material: peripheral blood. The sequence came from a man younger than 35 with COVID-19, enrolled during active disease. Rearrangement joined TRBV7-9 to TRBJ1-2; TRBD1 aligns with 8 central bases. The bases are TGTGCCAGCACCCCGGGTCGCAGGGGGCCTTACAACTATGGCTACACCTTC. This sequence encodes CASTPGRRGPYNYGYTF.